This T cell receptor (beta chain) is drawn from a study of shared clonotypes between healthy human individuals. Study context: The study drew on a couple of women and three men aged 18 to 49 as donors. Study results and limitations: Enrolling few donors narrowed the genetic and exposure-history diversity that was represented.

Study donors comprised healthy, HIV-negative adults devoid of recent acute infection or vaccination. As regards this clone: The antigen remains unidentified.

This CDR3 contains 15 residues. Looked up from germline, CDR1 is SGHDN and CDR2 is FVKESK. V lost 1 base and J lost 5, with 12 bases in between. The team ran DNA from unsorted PBMCs on ten immunoSEQ deep assay plates for sequencing. The protocol was immunoSEQ multiplex PCR, while the TCRdb copy is restricted to in-frame clones and leaves out a portion. The sample yields about 520,000 clones, roughly 80% seen once. Sample: PBMCs. The J gene is TRBJ2-1, the V gene TRBV14; D call uncertain. This receptor was identified in a woman aged 40 to 55 in good health. Some clones in this sample may be carry-over from other donors' samples. The CDR3 sequence: CASSQVRVPDNEQFF. CDR3 DNA sequence: TGTGCCAGCAGCCAAGTCCGGGTTCCTGACAATGAGCAGTTCTTC.